Presented here are 14 T cell receptor beta chains from one specimen sequenced in a study of CD8 T cells in Susac syndrome. The authors reverse transcribed roughly 0.5 to 1 ug RNA with random hexamers. TCRdb re-called the immunoSEQ multiplex PCR reads through MiXCR, storing one row per CDR3 protein. The sample holds fewer than 150,000 distinct CDR3 sequences, around nine tenths seen once. The sample taken for sequencing was CD8+ T cells from PBMCs. Receptor source: a human donor with multiple sclerosis.

The V gene is TRBV27, the J gene TRBJ2-3, with D perhaps matching TRBD1 (6 bases). The CDR3 is 14 residues long. Trimming took off 1 base at V and 4 bases at J, with 9 bases between the two ends. Germline V gives CDR1 MNHEY, CDR2 SMNVEV (reference sequence). CDR3 DNA sequence: TGTGCCAGCAGTTTATGGGGGCCCGCAGATACGCAGTATTTT. Encoded protein: CASSLWGPADTQYF.

This clonotype was seen a single time. This chain uses TRBV9 with TRBJ1-2, with a tentative D call TRBD1 (6 bases). The CDR3 length is 15 residues. Germline assignment: CDR1 SGDLS and CDR2 YYNGEE. Deletions cut 4 bases from V and 4 bases from J, with 17 bases between. CDR3 sequence reads: CASSSGVLPAYGYTF. Written as DNA, the CDR3 is TGTGCCAGCAGCTCAGGGGTGCTCCCAGCCTATGGCTACACCTTC. Based on the CDR3 plus reference TRBV9 and TRBJ1-2, the full variable domain is DSGVTQTPKHLITATGQRVTLRCSPRSGDLSVYWYQQSLDQGLQFLIQYYNGEERAKGNILERFSAQQFPDLHSELNLSSLELGDSALYFCASSSGVLPAYGYTFGSGTRLTVV.

This chain connects TRBV5-1 to TRBJ1-1, with D perhaps TRBD1 (6 bases). V was clipped by 1 base and J by 0 bases, with 10 bases between them. CDR3 length: 15 amino acids. CDR1 and CDR2 (germline): SGHRS, YFSETQ. CDR3 nucleotide sequence: TGCGCCAGCAGCTTGCGGCAGGGGCTGAACACTGAAGCTTTCTTT. Amino acid sequence: CASSLRQGLNTEAFF.

CDR3 in amino acids: CASSYFDEQFF. The CDR3 region has the DNA TGTGCCAGTAGTTATTTCGATGAGCAGTTCTTC. The gene calls are TRBV19 and TRBJ2-1; D unclear. Trimming stripped 5 bases from V and 8 bases from J, with 7 bases between. The V gene's germline CDR1 is LNHDA and CDR2 SQIVND (reference sequence). There are 11 residues in the CDR3.

This clonotype came up once. The chain has TRBV7-2 and TRBJ2-1; D tentatively reads TRBD1 or TRBD2 (5 bases each). Trimming shortened V by 5 bases and J by 9 bases, and 23 bases separated the two germline ends. This CDR3 is 16 amino acids long. Germline loops: CDR1 SGHTA, CDR2 FQGNSA. CDR3 DNA sequence: TGTGCCAGCAGCCCGGGTTGGGCAGGGAGAGAGGGTGAGCAGTTCTTC. Translated: CASSPGWAGREGEQFF.

The chain employs TRBV6-5 and TRBJ1-2; TRBD1 matches at 8 bases. This CDR3 has 15 residues. Germline lookup yields CDR1 MNHEY and CDR2 SVGAGI. Germline trimming cut 6 bases from V and 6 bases from J; bases unmatched to any gene: 12. Written as DNA, the CDR3 is TGTGCCAGCAGATGTCTGGGAGGGACAGGCGATGGCTACACCTTC. It specifies CASRCLGGTGDGYTF.

V is TRBV2 and J is TRBJ2-1; 10 bases match TRBD1. The CDR3 runs 13 residues. V gave up 6 bases and J gave up 6 bases; unmatched junction bases: 2. Per germline, CDR1 SNHLY and CDR2 FYNNEI. CDR3 residues: CASRWTGGNEQFF. The CDR3 nucleotides read TGTGCCAGCAGGTGGACAGGGGGCAATGAGCAGTTCTTC.

The V gene is TRBV30, the J gene TRBJ1-1; maybe TRBD1 (6 bases). CDR1 and CDR2 (germline): GTSNPN, SVGIG (reference sequence). Trimming took 5 bases from V and 8 from J, leaving 12 bases between them. The CDR3 is made up of 11 amino acids. The CDR3 sequence: CAWLTGAEAFF. CDR3 DNA: TGTGCCTGGCTGACAGGAGCCGAAGCTTTCTTT.

The V call is TRBV5-6, the J call TRBJ2-7; D ambiguous. This CDR3 is 15 amino acids long. V was clipped by 4 bases and J by 7 bases, with 21 bases between them. Per the germline V gene, CDR1 is SGHDT and CDR2 is YYEEEE. The CDR3 nucleotides are TGTGCCAGCAGCAGTCGACAAGCAGTTTTCGAGGAGCAGTACTTC. Residues: CASSSRQAVFEEQYF.

CDR3 sequence reads: CASSPYRGATEAFF. DNA for the CDR3: TGTGCCAGCAGTCCATACAGGGGGGCCACTGAAGCTTTCTTT. V usage is TRBV28 and J usage is TRBJ1-1; 8 bases are shared with TRBD1. Trimming took 5 bases from V and 4 from J; bases not matched to a gene: 6. CDR3 length equals 14 residues. Germline V gives CDR1 MDHEN, CDR2 SYDVKM.

The gene calls are TRBV5-4 and TRBJ1-1; D ambiguous. The CDR3 runs to 13 residues. The V and J ends lost 0 bases and 7 bases respectively, with 10 bases between them. The germline gives CDR1 SGHNT, CDR2 YYREEE (reference sequence). The chain's CDR3 is CASSLGVISEAFF. As DNA, the CDR3 is TGTGCCAGCAGCTTGGGGGTTATCAGTGAAGCTTTCTTT.

The chain carries TRBV7-9 and TRBJ2-1; weak D call: TRBD1 (6 bases). The CDR3 sequence is 14 residues long. The germline V gene has CDR1 SEHNR and CDR2 FQNEAQ (reference sequence). The V end lost 5 bases, the J end lost 6 bases, and 14 bases lay between the germline ends. This CDR3 reads CASSTPLRGNEQFF. The CDR3 DNA is TGTGCCAGCAGCACCCCCCTCAGGGGCAATGAGCAGTTCTTC.

The chain links TRBV27 to TRBJ1-2; no definite D call. The V end was cut by 0 bases, the J end by 10 bases, with 9 bases between. The germline V gene has CDR1 MNHEY and CDR2 SMNVEV (reference sequence). The CDR3 has 12 amino acids. This CDR3 reads CASSLSRSNYTF. The DNA of the CDR3 is TGTGCCAGCAGTTTATCTCGGAGTAACTACACCTTC.

This clonotype was found once. The chain employs TRBV19 and TRBJ2-1, with D possibly TRBD2 on 6 matching bases. The V and J ends lost 2 bases and 3 bases respectively, with 17 bases between them. Germline V CDR1 and CDR2: LNHDA, SQIVND (reference sequence). This CDR3 spans 17 amino acids. The CDR3 coding sequence is TGTGCCAGTAGTATATATCCACTAGCTGATAACTACAATGAGCAGTTCTTC. Amino acids: CASSIYPLADNYNEQFF.